The entry below describes one T cell receptor beta chain. Its specificity is unknown. The data were produced by immunoSEQ multiplex PCR, yet TCRdb's version contains in-frame clones alone and is incomplete. The table lists about 82,000 clones, around four fifths of them singletons. The source of the sample is a study of OX40 agonist ivuxolimab in advanced cancers. Study as a whole: Melanoma, hepatocellular carcinoma, head and neck or renal cell cancer occurred in dose-escalation patients.

V lost 5 bases to trimming and J lost 5 bases, with 18 bases between them. This CDR3 is built from 15 residues. CDR1 is SGHTA and CDR2 is FQGTGA in the germline V gene. Broader study findings: There were, on average, more expanded clones in CD8+ T cells than in CD4+. Both blood CD4+ and CD8+ T cells showed clonal growth by week 6 at 0.1 to 3.0 mg/kg.

The specimen was CD4+ or CD8+ T cells sorted from blood, collected in a trial of the OX40 agonist ivuxolimab. The chain has TRBV7-3 and TRBJ2-5; tentatively, D is TRBD1 or TRBD2 (5 bases each). The TCR was taken from an adult with an advanced solid tumor such as melanoma, head and neck, liver or kidney cancer. CDR3 DNA sequence: TGTGCCAGCAGCGCGACCGGGACCCACGGGGAGACCCAGTACTTC. The encoded protein is CASSATGTHGETQYF. The full variable domain, with the rest looked up from reference TRBV7-3 and TRBJ2-5, is GAGVSQTPSNKVTEKGKYVELRCDPISGHTALYWYRQSLGQGPEFLIYFQGTGAADDSGLPNDRFFAVRPEGSVSTLKIQRTERGDSAVYLCASSATGTHGETQYFGPGTRLLVL.